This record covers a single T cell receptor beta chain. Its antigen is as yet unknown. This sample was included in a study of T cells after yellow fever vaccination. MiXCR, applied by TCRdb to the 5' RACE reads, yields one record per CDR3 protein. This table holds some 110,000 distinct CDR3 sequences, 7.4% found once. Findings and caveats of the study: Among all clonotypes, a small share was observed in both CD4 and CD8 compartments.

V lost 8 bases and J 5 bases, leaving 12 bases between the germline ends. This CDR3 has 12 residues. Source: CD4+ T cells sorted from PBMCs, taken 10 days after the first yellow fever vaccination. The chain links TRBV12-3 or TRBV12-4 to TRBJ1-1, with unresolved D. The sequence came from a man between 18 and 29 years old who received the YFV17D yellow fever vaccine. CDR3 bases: TGTGCCAGCGGTGTCCTGGGGACTGAAGCTTTCTTT. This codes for CASGVLGTEAFF.